The 31 T cell receptor beta chains in this list originate from one sample, sequenced in a study of vaccination and CD4 T cells after COVID-19. Scientists ran DNA taken from cultured CD4+ T cells through the Oncomine TCR Beta short-read assay for sequencing. TCRdb fed the PCR reads into MiXCR, producing one record per CDR3 protein. The table shows more than 9,500 distinct CDR3 sequences, with about 70% occurring only once. No antigen has been identified for these receptors. Documented treatment: approximately 11-day PBMC culture with coronavirus spike peptide pools or control peptides (ViraFEST assay). Sequencing input: CD4+ T cells from blood, cultured in vitro. Receptor source: a human donor who had recovered from COVID-19.

This sequence joins TRBV27 and TRBJ1-1, with D unresolved. This CDR3 has 15 amino acids. CDR1 MNHEY and CDR2 SMNVEV come from the germline V gene (reference sequence). V lost 2 bases to trimming and J lost 4 bases, with 14 bases between them. The CDR3 DNA reads as TGTGCCAGCAGTTTAAGGGATACGGGGAGCACTGAAGCTTTCTTT. Its protein is CASSLRDTGSTEAFF.

This chain uses TRBV7-3 with TRBJ1-2; no clear D. Germline V gene data show CDR1 as SGHTA and CDR2 as FQGTGA. The CDR3 consists of 15 residues. V lost 0 bases and J 2 bases, leaving 10 bases between the germline ends. CDR3 amino acids: CASSLTGAFNYGYTF. The CDR3 bases are TGTGCCAGCAGCTTAACAGGCGCCTTCAACTATGGCTACACCTTC.

The table lists this clonotype with a few counts. The chain joins TRBV7-8 to TRBJ1-1; 7 bases are a match to TRBD1. CDR3 length equals 15 residues. Germline CDR1 and CDR2: SGHVS and FQNEAQ. The V gene end was trimmed by 3 bases and the J gene end by 7 bases; junction bases not matched to a gene: 11. The CDR3 spells CASSFLQGGTVEAFF. The CDR3 nucleotides are TGTGCCAGCAGCTTCCTTCAGGGGGGGACGGTTGAAGCTTTCTTT.

This sequence joins TRBV6-1 and TRBJ1-4; 8 nucleotides match TRBD1. The CDR3 covers 14 residues. With 6 bases clipped from V and 8 bases from J, the junction kept 8 bases outside the gene matches. Germline lookup yields CDR1 MNHNS and CDR2 SASEGT. In nucleotides, the CDR3 is TGTGCCAGCAGGACTGGACAGGGCGGAGAAAAACTGTTTTTT. This translates into CASRTGQGGEKLFF.

The chain joins TRBV11-2 to TRBJ2-7; unclear D gene. CDR3 length: 12 residues. Germline CDR1 reads SGHAT; CDR2 reads FQNNGV. Deletions cut 1 base from V and 1 base from J, with 2 bases between. The CDR3 nucleotides read TGTGCCAGCAGCTTAGGGTCCTACGAGCAGTACTTC. Its protein is CASSLGSYEQYF. Complete variable domain (other parts from reference TRBV11-2 and TRBJ2-7): EAGVAQSPRYKIIEKRQSVAFWCNPISGHATLYWYQQILGQGPKLLIQFQNNGVVDDSQLPKDRFSAERLKGVDSTLKIQPAKLEDSAVYLCASSLGSYEQYFGPGTRLTVT.

The chain employs TRBV20-1 and TRBJ2-3; 10 bases line up with TRBD2. Germline CDR1 is DFQATT and CDR2 is SNEGSKA (reference sequence). V shed 0 bases, J shed 3 bases, and the junction held 9 bases outside the gene matches. This CDR3 contains 17 residues. CDR3 DNA sequence: TGCAGTGCTAGAGATCGGAAGCGGGGGGGGATGACAGATACGCAGTATTTT. Translated: CSARDRKRGGMTDTQYF.

The chain uses TRBV20-1 and TRBJ1-5; a weak D match, TRBD1 (6 bases). This CDR3 is built from 17 residues. Germline V lookup: CDR1 DFQATT, CDR2 SNEGSKA (reference sequence). The V and J ends lost 4 bases and 0 bases respectively, with 19 bases between them. The CDR3 DNA is TGCAGTGCTAAAGGGGGATCAGGGCGGTATAGCAATCAGCCCCAGCATTTT. Translating it yields CSAKGGSGRYSNQPQHF.

The table lists this clonotype with a count of one. J is TRBJ2-3 and V is TRBV16; 9 bases line up with TRBD2. The germline V gene has CDR1 KGHSY and CDR2 FQNENV. Losses at the gene ends were 2 bases for V and 2 bases for J; bases not matched to a gene: 8. The CDR3 extends over 17 amino acids. CDR3 bases: TGTGCCAGCAGCCAAGATCGGCTAGCGGGATACACAGATACGCAGTATTTT. Amino acid sequence: CASSQDRLAGYTDTQYF.

This clonotype was found once. The chain uses TRBV2 and TRBJ1-6, with TRBD1 identical over 11 bases. This CDR3 has 14 amino acids. V lost 4 bases, J lost 8 bases, and 1 base stayed unmatched. The V gene's germline CDR1 is SNHLY and CDR2 FYNNEI. CDR3 coding DNA: TGTGCCAGCAGTGTGGGACAGGGGGATTCACCCCTCCACTTT. This translates into CASSVGQGDSPLHF.

The chain joins TRBV6-5 to TRBJ1-2; 8 nucleotides align to TRBD1. V dropped 4 bases and J dropped 4; count of bases not matched to a gene: 5. The CDR3 has 14 residues. CDR1 is MNHEY, CDR2 SVGAGI, per germline. In DNA form, the CDR3 reads TGTGCCAGCAGTTCCGGGACAGGATCCTATGGCTACACCTTC. It encodes CASSSGTGSYGYTF.

The J gene is TRBJ2-2, the V gene TRBV29-1, with TRBD1 matching over 7 bases. J gave up 3 bases and V 2 bases, and 9 bases lay outside the gene matches. The CDR3 is 16 residues long. Germline V gene sequence: CDR1 SQVTM, CDR2 ANQGSEA. The CDR3 DNA is TGCAGCGTTGAAATGGTAGGACAGGATTACACCGGGGAGCTGTTTTTT. Residues: CSVEMVGQDYTGELFF.

This chain uses TRBV11-2 with TRBJ1-5; D unresolved. V was shortened by 6 bases and J by 7 bases, with 13 bases between the two germline ends. The germline V gene has CDR1 SGHAT and CDR2 FQNNGV. The CDR3 consists of 13 residues. CDR3 in DNA: TGTGCCAGCAGTTTAAGTTGGGAACAGCCCCAGCATTTT. Protein sequence: CASSLSWEQPQHF.

This chain connects TRBV20-1 to TRBJ1-1; D gene unclear. V lost 0 bases and J 6 bases, leaving 11 bases between the germline ends. CDR1 is DFQATT and CDR2 is SNEGSKA in the germline V gene (reference sequence). The CDR3 contains 13 residues. CDR3 sequence reads: CSARETIRAEAFF. The CDR3 DNA follows: TGCAGTGCTAGAGAGACGATAAGGGCTGAAGCTTTCTTT.

The chain is built from TRBV2 and TRBJ2-5; 8 positions match TRBD2. The CDR3 is made up of 15 amino acids. The ends lost 7 bases at V and 4 bases at J; junction bases unmatched: 11. Germline CDR1 reads SNHLY; CDR2 reads FYNNEI. This CDR3 is CASTITGLAGETQYF. For the CDR3, the DNA is TGTGCCAGCACAATAACTGGACTAGCCGGAGAGACCCAGTACTTC.

This chain connects TRBV27 to TRBJ2-7; 7 bases are a match to TRBD1. With 2 bases clipped from V and 2 bases from J, the junction kept 6 bases outside the gene matches. The germline V gene has CDR1 MNHEY and CDR2 SMNVEV (reference sequence). This CDR3 contains 15 residues. The CDR3 sequence is CASSLLSGGPYEQYF. CDR3 bases: TGTGCCAGCAGTTTACTGTCAGGGGGACCCTACGAGCAGTACTTC.

V and J are TRBV18 and TRBJ1-5; D not certain. Between the trimmed V and J ends, which lost 3 bases and 0 bases, there was a span of 9 bases. This CDR3 has 15 amino acids. Germline values: CDR1 KGHSH, CDR2 LQKENI. CDR3 sequence reads: CASSPQRVSNQPQHF. The CDR3 nucleotides are TGTGCCAGCTCACCTCAGCGGGTTAGCAATCAGCCCCAGCATTTT.

The chain recombines TRBV3-1 with TRBJ2-2; TRBD2 agrees at 8 bases. The CDR3 is 16 amino acids. The germline CDR1 and CDR2 sequences are LGHDT and YNNKEL (reference sequence). V was pared by 8 bases and J by 6 bases, with 14 bases of the junction left unmatched. CDR3 coding DNA: TGTGCCAGCCCTTGCCGTAGCGGGGATGGGGCCGGGGAGCTGTTTTTT. Amino acid sequence: CASPCRSGDGAGELFF.

This chain joins TRBV7-6 and TRBJ1-5; D is perhaps TRBD1 (5 bases). Germline V lookup: CDR1 SGHVS, CDR2 FNYEAQ. V was trimmed by 2 bases and J by 11 bases, leaving 16 bases between them. The CDR3 totals 14 residues. The CDR3 coding sequence is TGTGCCAGCAGCTTAAATTTGGGGGGGGAGACCCAGCATTTT. Its translation is CASSLNLGGETQHF.

J is TRBJ1-3 and V is TRBV20-1; 9 nucleotides align to TRBD1. The ends lost 6 bases at V and 5 bases at J; junction bases unmatched: 5. There are 13 residues in the CDR3. From germline, CDR1 is DFQATT and CDR2 SNEGSKA (reference sequence). This CDR3 is CSAGGQGRNTIYF. In DNA, the CDR3 is TGCAGTGCGGGGGGACAGGGTAGAAACACCATATATTTT.

The genes are TRBV6-1 and TRBJ1-2; 7 nucleotides agree with TRBD1. Germline values: CDR1 MNHNS, CDR2 SASEGT. The CDR3 has 15 amino acids. V trimming: 4 bases; J trimming: 5 bases; junction bases outside the gene matches: 10. Written as DNA, the CDR3 is TGTGCCAGCAGTGTGAGGACAGGAGGAGGGTATGGCTACACCTTC. Protein sequence: CASSVRTGGGYGYTF.

V usage is TRBV19 and J usage is TRBJ1-1, with TRBD1 matching 7 bases. CDR3 size: 15 residues. Germline V lookup: CDR1 LNHDA, CDR2 SQIVND (reference sequence). J gave up 3 bases and V 3 bases, and 7 bases lay outside the gene matches. The CDR3 region has the DNA TGTGCCAGTAGTATCCCGCGACAGGGTTACACTGAAGCTTTCTTT. Translating gives CASSIPRQGYTEAFF. Using reference TRBV19 and TRBJ1-1 for the parts outside the CDR3, the full variable domain is DGGITQSPKYLFRKEGQNVTLSCEQNLNHDAMYWYRQDPGQGLRLIYYSQIVNDFQKGDIAEGYSVSREKKESFPLTVTSAQKNPTAFYLCASSIPRQGYTEAFFGQGTRLTVV.

The rearrangement uses TRBV6-5 and TRBJ1-5, with D hard to call. Germline V lookup: CDR1 MNHEY, CDR2 SVGAGI. The germline V and J ends were trimmed by 0 bases and 0 bases, with 6 bases remaining between them. This CDR3 contains 15 residues. DNA for the CDR3: TGTGCCAGCAGTTACTCTCCGTATAGCAATCAGCCCCAGCATTTT. As protein: CASSYSPYSNQPQHF.

The V gene is TRBV7-9, the J gene TRBJ2-7; D uncertain. In germline, CDR1 is SEHNR, CDR2 FQNEAQ (reference sequence). V was clipped by 0 bases and J by 5 bases, with 11 bases between them. This CDR3 comprises 14 residues. The DNA of the CDR3 is TGTGCCAGCAGCTTAGCGCAAAGGCACCACGAGCAGTACTTC. Protein: CASSLAQRHHEQYF.

The rearrangement uses TRBV5-4 and TRBJ2-7, with 8 bases aligning to TRBD1. V gave up 4 bases and J gave up 3 bases; unmatched junction bases: 15. The length of the CDR3 is 17 residues. Germline CDR1 and CDR2: SGHNT and YYREEE (reference sequence). CDR3 coding DNA: TGTGCCAGCAGCCGCGTGGGATCGGGACAGGTCAACTACGAGCAGTACTTC. This gives the protein CASSRVGSGQVNYEQYF.

The rearrangement joins TRBV7-9 to TRBJ1-2, with D maybe TRBD1 (6 bases). This CDR3 spans 13 amino acids. V dropped 5 bases and J dropped 8 bases, with 15 bases sitting between them. The germline CDR1 and CDR2 sequences are SEHNR and FQNEAQ (reference sequence). The CDR3 DNA reads TGTGCCAGCAGCCCCAGGGGTTCGGGAGGCTACACCTTC. Translation: CASSPRGSGGYTF.

Only one count was recorded for this clonotype. A read error may produce the germline difference seen at one junction end. The chain is built from TRBV7-8 and TRBJ1-1, with 7 positions matching TRBD1. CDR3 length: 16 residues. Germline CDR1 reads SGHVS; CDR2 reads FQNEAQ. The CDR3 DNA reads TGTGCCAGCAGCTCATCACAGGGGCCTAAGGGAAATGAAGCTTTTTTT. Translation: CASSSSQGPKGNEAFF.

The rearrangement uses TRBV25-1 and TRBJ1-2; the D gene is possibly TRBD1 (5 bases). Trimming removed 4 bases from V and 4 bases from J, with 13 bases in between. This CDR3 region has 14 residues. Germline V gene data show CDR1 as MGHDK and CDR2 as SYGVNS. CDR3 amino acids: CASSVPGPTYGYTF. CDR3 DNA: TGTGCCAGCAGTGTACCGGGACCCACCTATGGCTACACCTTC.

The chain uses TRBV12-3 or TRBV12-4 and TRBJ1-2, with 8 bases fitting TRBD1. With V trimmed by 0 bases and J by 1 base, 4 bases remained unmatched. The CDR3 spans 16 residues. The CDR3 protein is CASSLAQGAGNYGYTF. The CDR3 DNA sequence: TGTGCCAGCAGTTTAGCTCAGGGGGCTGGTAACTATGGCTACACCTTC.

The gene calls are TRBV11-2 and TRBJ2-2; 10 positions agree with TRBD2. Unmatched junction bases numbered 12, after V lost 5 bases and J lost 6 bases. The CDR3 spans 17 residues. Germline V gene lookup returns CDR1 SGHAT and CDR2 FQNNGV. CDR3 sequence: CASSPRRAGGLAGELFF. For the CDR3, the DNA is TGTGCCAGCAGCCCTAGGAGAGCGGGGGGGCTCGCCGGGGAGCTGTTTTTT.

The genes are TRBV28 and TRBJ2-1, with 7 bases fitting TRBD2. The CDR3 is made up of 14 amino acids. Germline loops: CDR1 MDHEN, CDR2 SYDVKM. V gave up 7 bases and J gave up 0 bases; unmatched junction bases: 3. The CDR3 protein is CASTRGSSYNEQFF. CDR3 DNA: TGTGCCAGCACCCGCGGGAGCTCCTACAATGAGCAGTTCTTC.

This clonotype was recorded a few times. At one end the junction does not follow the germline gene, possibly because of a read error. The genes are TRBV27 and TRBJ1-2, with unresolved D. The CDR3 contains 13 residues. Germline CDR1 reads MNHEY; CDR2 reads SMNVEV (reference sequence). CDR3 nucleotide sequence: TGTGCCAGCAGTCAAACTAACCGGGCCAACCTATTCTTC. Translating gives CASSQTNRANLFF.